This is a list of T cell receptor beta chains from one sample in a study. Each CDR3 protein is one row after TCRdb ran MiXCR on the RT-PCR reads. The data show hundreds of thousands of distinct CDR3 sequences, 13% to 15% seen once. The specimen sequenced was memory CD4+ T cells from blood. All receptors come from a female donor in good health, serving as a healthy control. Each CDR3 is given with its conserved first and last residue. The order of the fields is V gene, clone size, D gene, J gene, CDR3 DNA, CDR3 protein. A D gene is named only where the DNA matches it firmly. Clone size is given for some rows only: seen once, a few or many times, or a class if the clone is expanded.

v_call: TRBV10-3; clone_size: few; d_call: NA; j_call: TRBJ1-4; cdr3_nt: TGTGCCATCAGTGACTCGGGGGGGACTAATGAAAAACTGTTTTTT; cdr3_aa: CAISDSGGTNEKLFF
v_call: TRBV20-1; clone_size: many; d_call: NA; j_call: TRBJ2-3; cdr3_nt: TGCAGTGCTTCCCGCCCAGCAGATACGCAGTATTTT; cdr3_aa: CSASRPADTQYF
v_call: TRBV9; clone_size: NA; d_call: NA; j_call: TRBJ2-3; cdr3_nt: TGTGCCAGCAGCCCGATTGTAGATACGCAGTATTTT; cdr3_aa: CASSPIVDTQYF
v_call: TRBV7-2; clone_size: many; d_call: NA; j_call: TRBJ2-3; cdr3_nt: TGTGCCAGCAGCTCCTTCCTAGATACGCAGTATTTT; cdr3_aa: CASSSFLDTQYF
v_call: TRBV28; clone_size: NA; d_call: NA; j_call: TRBJ1-2; cdr3_nt: TGTGCCAGCACCTATCGACGGGCGGCCTATGGCTACACCTTC; cdr3_aa: CASTYRRAAYGYTF
v_call: TRBV9; clone_size: few; d_call: NA; j_call: TRBJ2-3; cdr3_nt: TGTGCCAGCAGCGTAGACGACGGGCGGTGGGCAGATACGCAGTATTTT; cdr3_aa: CASSVDDGRWADTQYF
v_call: TRBV7-2; clone_size: few; d_call: NA; j_call: TRBJ2-7; cdr3_nt: TGTGCCAGCAGCCCACAGGTGGAGCAGTACTTC; cdr3_aa: CASSPQVEQYF
v_call: TRBV5-6; clone_size: NA; d_call: NA; j_call: TRBJ1-6; cdr3_nt: TGTGCCAGCAGCTTCCCGACAGAGCCGAATTCACCCCTCCACTTT; cdr3_aa: CASSFPTEPNSPLHF
v_call: TRBV7-2; clone_size: NA; d_call: NA; j_call: TRBJ2-1; cdr3_nt: TGTGCCAGCAGCTTAGGGTCCGCTGGCAATGAGCAGTTCTTC; cdr3_aa: CASSLGSAGNEQFF
v_call: TRBV30; clone_size: NA; d_call: NA; j_call: TRBJ1-5; cdr3_nt: TGTGCCTGGAGATACGCGGGGCAGAATCAGCCCCAGCATTTT; cdr3_aa: CAWRYAGQNQPQHF
v_call: TRBV5-1; clone_size: NA; d_call: NA; j_call: TRBJ1-3; cdr3_nt: TGCGCCAGCAGCCCAGACCAGGTTATGTCTGGAAACACCATATATTTT; cdr3_aa: CASSPDQVMSGNTIYF
v_call: TRBV20-1; clone_size: few; d_call: TRBD1; j_call: TRBJ1-5; cdr3_nt: TGCAGTGCTAGAGAACAGGGGGATAATCGGCCCCAGCATTTT; cdr3_aa: CSAREQGDNRPQHF
v_call: TRBV7-2; clone_size: NA; d_call: TRBD2; j_call: TRBJ2-1; cdr3_nt: TGTGCCAGCAGTAATAGCGGGGGCCTCTACAATGAGCAGTTCTTC; cdr3_aa: CASSNSGGLYNEQFF
v_call: TRBV12-3/TRBV12-4; clone_size: few; d_call: TRBD2; j_call: TRBJ2-5; cdr3_nt: TGTGCCAGCAGTTTGGGGACTAGCGGGATCGGAGAGACCCAGTACTTC; cdr3_aa: CASSLGTSGIGETQYF
v_call: TRBV20-1; clone_size: NA; d_call: NA; j_call: TRBJ2-5; cdr3_nt: TGCAGTGCTAGCTATCCCCAAGAGACCCAGTACTTC; cdr3_aa: CSASYPQETQYF
v_call: TRBV7-2; clone_size: NA; d_call: NA; j_call: TRBJ1-1; cdr3_nt: TGTGCCAGCAGATTACAGGGTTGGTCCACTGAAGCTTTCTTT; cdr3_aa: CASRLQGWSTEAFF
v_call: TRBV5-1; clone_size: many; d_call: NA; j_call: TRBJ1-2; cdr3_nt: TGCGCCAGCAGCTCGGGGGAGGGGTACTATGGCTACACCTTC; cdr3_aa: CASSSGEGYYGYTF
v_call: TRBV12-3/TRBV12-4; clone_size: few; d_call: NA; j_call: TRBJ1-5; cdr3_nt: TGTGCCAGCAGTTTTCGCCTTCTGAATCAGCCCCAGCATTTT; cdr3_aa: CASSFRLLNQPQHF